A single sample gave rise to the 13 T cell receptor beta chains below, sequenced in a study of blood T cell repertoires in COVID-19. Method: immunoSEQ multiplex PCR; TCRdb's copy keeps in-frame clones and lacks some. The repertoire has more than 50,000 clones, 70% to 90% of them found once; the top ten carry around 17%. The sequenced material came from peripheral blood. These receptors originate from a human donor in a cohort sampled during active COVID-19.

This sequence joins TRBV3-1 (or the pseudogene TRBV3-2) and TRBJ1-2; D is unclear. The CDR3 length is 13 residues. Germline CDR1 LGHDT, CDR2 YNNKEL (reference sequence). V was pared by 0 bases and J by 2 bases, with 4 bases between. The chain's CDR3 is CASSQDVNYGYTF. In DNA form, the CDR3 reads TGTGCCAGCAGCCAAGATGTAAACTATGGCTACACCTTC.

J is TRBJ2-2 and V is TRBV30; TRBD2 matches at 7 bases. V shed 5 bases, J shed 1 base, and the junction held 7 bases outside the gene matches. The CDR3 is made up of 15 amino acids. CDR1 GTSNPN and CDR2 SVGIG come from the germline V gene (reference sequence). The CDR3: CAWRTGGLNTGELFF. As DNA, the CDR3 is TGTGCCTGGCGGACGGGGGGTCTGAACACCGGGGAGCTGTTTTTT.

The genes are TRBV7-2 and TRBJ1-1; the D gene is possibly TRBD1 (5 bases). Germline-derived CDR1 and CDR2 are SGHTA and FQGNSA. The CDR3 spans 15 residues. V was shortened by 1 base and J by 1 base, with 10 bases between the two germline ends. The CDR3 spells CASSLGRAKNTEAFF. The CDR3 bases are TGTGCCAGCAGCTTAGGCAGGGCCAAGAACACTGAAGCTTTCTTT.

This chain joins TRBV21-1 and TRBJ2-3; TRBD1 is the table's D call, not checked against the DNA. TRBV21-1 is tagged as a pseudogene. The CDR3 is 17 residues long. CDR3 region: CASSKGTQGVLADTQYF. The CDR3 nucleotides read TGTGCCAGCAGCAAAGGGACACAGGGGGTGTTAGCAGATACGCAGTATTTT.

This chain links TRBV25-1 with TRBJ1-4; D remains unclear. V was cut by 2 bases and J by 7 bases, with 5 bases left in between. The CDR3 consists of 12 residues. Germline CDR1 reads MGHDK; CDR2 reads SYGVNS. CDR3: CASSESGEKLFF. The DNA for the CDR3 is TGTGCCAGCAGTGAAAGCGGTGAAAAACTGTTTTTT.

This sequence joins TRBV5-1 and TRBJ2-3; TRBD2 aligns across 8 bases. Trimming removed 7 bases from V and 2 bases from J; junction bases left unmatched: 9. This CDR3 spans 15 amino acids. Germline V CDR1 and CDR2: SGHRS, YFSETQ. The CDR3 DNA reads as TGCGCCAGCGGGGGGAGCGGGGGCCCCACAGATACGCAGTATTTT. This encodes CASGGSGGPTDTQYF.

V gene TRBV5-1 combines with J gene TRBJ1-5; a weak D match, TRBD1 (6 bases). V was pared by 4 bases and J by 4 bases, with 12 bases between. The CDR3 length is 14 residues. Germline V gene sequence: CDR1 SGHRS, CDR2 YFSETQ. The CDR3 nucleotides are TGCGCCAGCAGCCCCCGGGACAAAAATCAGCCCCAGCATTTT. It yields the protein CASSPRDKNQPQHF.

The chain recombines TRBV7-2 with TRBJ2-2; the D gene is possibly TRBD1 (6 bases). The CDR3 spans 14 residues. Germline assignment: CDR1 SGHTA and CDR2 FQGNSA. V shed 6 bases and J shed 0 bases, with 8 bases lying between them. This chain's CDR3 is CASSRTANTGELFF. The CDR3 DNA sequence: TGTGCCAGCAGTCGGACAGCGAACACCGGGGAGCTGTTTTTT.

V usage is TRBV6-5 and J usage is TRBJ1-2; 9 positions agree with TRBD1. J gave up 7 bases and V 7 bases, and 7 bases lay outside the gene matches. Germline values: CDR1 MNHEY, CDR2 SVGAGI. This CDR3 is 13 amino acids long. The CDR3 here is CASNHRQGVGYTF. CDR3 nucleotides: TGTGCCAGCAACCACAGACAGGGGGTTGGCTACACCTTC.

Points on this clone: The sample contains more than one DNA sequence encoding this CDR3. This rearrangement joins TRBV19 to TRBJ2-1, with TRBD1 matching over 7 bases. The V and J ends lost 5 bases and 2 bases, in that order; junction bases with no gene match: 6. This CDR3 region has 15 residues. Germline V gene sequence: CDR1 LNHDA, CDR2 SQIVND (reference sequence). The CDR3 DNA sequence: TGTGCCAGTAGTCCTCGACAGGGAACCTACAATGAGCAGTTCTTC. Amino acid sequence: CASSPRQGTYNEQFF. The variable domain in full, with the rest retrieved from reference TRBV19 and TRBJ2-1, is DGGITQSPKYLFRKEGQNVTLSCEQNLNHDAMYWYRQDPGQGLRLIYYSQIVNDFQKGDIAEGYSVSREKKESFPLTVTSAQKNPTAFYLCASSPRQGTYNEQFFGPGTRLTVL.

The J gene is TRBJ2-3, the V gene TRBV7-2; perhaps TRBD1 as D (5 bases). This CDR3 comprises 16 residues. Trimming cost V 2 bases and J 1 base, with 13 bases left between them. Germline CDR1 reads SGHTA; CDR2 reads FQGNSA. Here the CDR3 DNA reads TGTGCCAGCAGCTTAACGGTAGGGGTGGGCACAGATACGCAGTATTTT. Its protein product is CASSLTVGVGTDTQYF.

In its sample, this clone was seen once. V usage is TRBV7-7 and J usage is TRBJ1-4, with unresolved D. Looked up from germline, CDR1 is SSHAT and CDR2 is FNYEAQ (reference sequence). Trimming stripped 5 bases from V and 3 bases from J, with 13 bases between. The CDR3 runs 15 residues. The CDR3 nucleotides are TGTGCCAGCAGCCCTGGTGCTGCGGCTAATGAAAAACTGTTTTTT. It codes for CASSPGAAANEKLFF.

The V and J genes are TRBV9 and TRBJ2-2, with TRBD2 matching over 9 bases. Germline loops: CDR1 SGDLS, CDR2 YYNGEE. V shed 4 bases and J 8 bases; nucleotides not matched to a gene: 6. The CDR3 runs 14 residues. DNA of the CDR3: TGTGCCAGCAGCCAAGTTGGACTAGCGGGGGAGCTGTTTTTT. This codes for CASSQVGLAGELFF.